The 31 T cell receptor beta chains reported below all come from one sample, sequenced in a study of T cells in Graves' hyperthyroidism and ophthalmopathy (dated by TCRdb to about 2019). Library construction relied on multiplex PCR. TCRdb lists the instrument as Illumina HiSeq 2000. TCR beta CDR3 regions were amplified from RNA transcripts. For the first round of RT-PCR on the TCR CDR3, the HTBI primer set was used together with the Qiagen OneStep RT-PCR kit. TCRdb passed the public sequencing reads through fastp at Q25 and MiXCR, retaining productive beta sequences. For every CDR3 protein sequence, its rows merge into one entry that carries the most common genes and DNA. The sample table holds about 270,000 distinct CDR3 sequences, of which about 25% were seen once. In total, the top ten clones hold about a third of the sample. The sequenced sample consisted of blood. Source of these receptors: a woman aged 40 to 50 with Graves' ophthalmopathy.

The table lists this clonotype with many counts. This chain uses TRBV19 with TRBJ1-2; D not resolved. Per the germline V gene, CDR1 is LNHDA and CDR2 is SQIVND (reference sequence). V was trimmed by 4 bases and J by 8 bases, leaving 11 bases between them. The CDR3 covers 12 residues. This CDR3 is CASSKGPGGYTF. As DNA, the CDR3 is TGTGCCAGTAGTAAAGGCCCGGGCGGCTACACCTTC.

V gene TRBV6-1 combines with J gene TRBJ2-7, with 7 bases lining up with TRBD1. Per the germline V gene, CDR1 is MNHNS and CDR2 is SASEGT. The length of the CDR3 is 14 residues. V shed 6 bases, J shed 2 bases, and the junction held 7 bases outside the gene matches. CDR3 loop: CASRRDRAAYEQYF. CDR3 nucleotide sequence: TGTGCCAGCAGGCGAGACAGGGCCGCCTACGAGCAGTACTTC.

CDR3: CASSFGPQRAEAFF. DNA of the CDR3: TGTGCCAGCAGCTTCGGGCCCCAGCGCGCTGAAGCTTTCTTT. The J gene is TRBJ1-1, the V gene TRBV7-2; no firm D call. Per germline, CDR1 SGHTA and CDR2 FQGNSA. The CDR3 consists of 14 residues. Trimming took off 3 bases at V and 6 bases at J, with 14 bases between the two ends.

This clonotype was seen many times. This chain uses TRBV7-3 with TRBJ2-7, with 7 bases fitting TRBD2. CDR3 length: 15 residues. CDR1 and CDR2 from the germline V gene are SGHTA and FQGTGA. V was pared by 3 bases and J by 2 bases, with 7 bases of the junction left unmatched. In DNA form, the CDR3 reads TGTGCCAGCAGCTTTGGCGGGAGAGGCCCCTACGAGCAGTACTTC. As protein: CASSFGGRGPYEQYF.

This clonotype was counted between two and nine times. V gene TRBV6-2 or TRBV6-3 combines with J gene TRBJ2-5; D call uncertain. Trimming removed 2 bases from V and 4 bases from J, with 8 bases in between. The CDR3 runs 13 residues. CDR1 and CDR2 (germline): MNHEY, SVGEGT. The CDR3 loop reads CASSYGRRETQYF. CDR3 DNA: TGTGCCAGCAGTTACGGAAGGAGAGAGACCCAGTACTTC.

V is TRBV5-1 and J is TRBJ2-7; 7 nucleotides agree with TRBD1. The CDR3 length is 15 residues. CDR1 and CDR2 (germline): SGHRS, YFSETQ. After removal of 2 bases from V and 7 bases from J, the junction contained 12 bases not matched to a gene. The CDR3 DNA is TGCGCCAGCAGCTTATCCCCGCAGGGGGTCGAGGAGCAGTACTTC. Translated, it gives CASSLSPQGVEEQYF.

This clonotype was seen at least ten times. The chain uses TRBV27 and TRBJ2-7; 10 bases match TRBD2. The CDR3 is 17 amino acids. V was clipped by 5 bases and J by 3 bases; unmatched bases: 13. Looked up from germline, CDR1 is MNHEY and CDR2 is SMNVEV (reference sequence). The CDR3 reads CASSNLAGEEGDYEQYF. For the CDR3, the DNA is TGTGCCAGCAGTAATCTAGCGGGAGAGGAGGGGGACTACGAGCAGTACTTC.

The chain uses TRBV28 and TRBJ2-5; D gene unclear. The CDR3 loop spans 14 amino acids. Deletions cut 2 bases from V and 7 bases from J, with 14 bases between. CDR1 MDHEN and CDR2 SYDVKM come from the germline V gene. CDR3 protein: CASSLQDAIRTQYF. CDR3 nucleotide sequence: TGTGCCAGCAGTTTACAGGACGCTATTCGGACCCAGTACTTC.

This clonotype occurred many times. The rearrangement uses TRBV11-2 and TRBJ2-7; TRBD2 aligns across 13 bases. The junction had 7 bases not matched to a gene; V was cut back by 7 bases and J by 4 bases. The CDR3 loop spans 15 amino acids. The germline V gene encodes CDR1 SGHAT and CDR2 FQNNGV. As DNA, the CDR3 is TGTGCCAGCACCGGGACTAGCGGGAAGGATTACGAGCAGTACTTC. It yields the protein CASTGTSGKDYEQYF. The full variable domain, with the rest looked up from reference TRBV11-2 and TRBJ2-7, is EAGVAQSPRYKIIEKRQSVAFWCNPISGHATLYWYQQILGQGPKLLIQFQNNGVVDDSQLPKDRFSAERLKGVDSTLKIQPAKLEDSAVYLCASTGTSGKDYEQYFGPGTRLTVT.

This clonotype has at least ten counts. The chain recombines TRBV28 with TRBJ1-5, with a weak D call TRBD1 (5 bases). The V gene's germline CDR1 is MDHEN and CDR2 SYDVKM. CDR3 size: 14 residues. Trimming shortened V by 6 bases and J by 2 bases, and 11 bases separated the two germline ends. The CDR3 sequence is CASRSVGGNQPQHF. CDR3 nucleotide sequence: TGTGCCAGCAGATCAGTGGGGGGCAATCAGCCCCAGCATTTT.

This chain's CDR3 is CSVGVTAGVTNTGELFF. The CDR3 nucleotides read TGCAGCGTTGGGGTAACAGCGGGGGTAACGAACACCGGGGAGCTGTTTTTT. The chain employs TRBV29-1 and TRBJ2-2; 8 bases align to TRBD2. The J segment lost 0 bases and the V segment lost 4 bases, leaving 10 bases of the junction unmatched. The CDR3 contains 17 residues. Germline lookup yields CDR1 SQVTM and CDR2 ANQGSEA.

This clonotype occurred many times. This chain connects TRBV12-3 or TRBV12-4 to TRBJ1-6; D gene unclear. V dropped 0 bases and J dropped 3 bases, with 6 bases sitting between them. The CDR3 totals 15 residues. The CDR3 DNA is TGTGCCAGCAGTTTAGCGGGGTTCTATAATTCACCCCTCCACTTT. It specifies CASSLAGFYNSPLHF.

This clonotype has ten or more counts. The chain combines TRBV28 with TRBJ1-2; D gene unclear. The germline gives CDR1 MDHEN, CDR2 SYDVKM. The V end lost 6 bases, the J end lost 8 bases, and 13 bases lay between the germline ends. This CDR3 spans 12 amino acids. CDR3 nucleotides: TGTGCCAGCAGATCCTCGACTCACGGCTACACCTTC. Its protein product is CASRSSTHGYTF.

This clonotype was observed at least ten times. The gene calls are TRBV12-3 or TRBV12-4 and TRBJ2-7; possible D gene TRBD2, 6 bases. Trimming pared 2 bases from V and 6 bases from J, leaving 11 bases between. This CDR3 is 13 amino acids long. CDR3 bases: TGTGCCAGCAGTTTAAACCCAGCGGGCGAGCAGTACTTC. Protein sequence: CASSLNPAGEQYF.

This clonotype was counted many times. The J gene is TRBJ2-5, the V gene TRBV11-1, with a weak D call TRBD1 (6 bases). CDR1 is SGHAT, CDR2 FQDESV, per germline (reference sequence). V was pared by 2 bases and J by 5 bases, with 30 bases between. CDR3 length: 20 amino acids. CDR3 amino acids: CASSLRGSFGTSPTGETQYF. In nucleotides, the CDR3 is TGTGCCAGCAGCTTAAGGGGTAGTTTTGGGACATCGCCAACAGGGGAGACCCAGTACTTC.

This clonotype was observed many times. The rearrangement links TRBV6-1 to TRBJ1-1; no firm D call. CDR1 is MNHNS and CDR2 is SASEGT in the germline V gene. The CDR3 is made up of 13 amino acids. V lost 2 bases, J lost 8 bases, and 12 bases lay in between. CDR3 in DNA: TGTGCCAGCAGTGAATTTCTAGCCGGGGAAGCTTTCTTT. Translation: CASSEFLAGEAFF.

J is TRBJ2-7 and V is TRBV28; 8 bases align to TRBD2. CDR1 is MDHEN, CDR2 SYDVKM, per germline. The CDR3 runs to 15 residues. V lost 5 bases and J lost 0; bases outside the gene matches: 6. The CDR3: CASSPSSGRSYEQYF. Here the CDR3 DNA reads TGTGCCAGCAGTCCATCTAGCGGGCGCTCCTACGAGCAGTACTTC.

The genes are TRBV6-2 or TRBV6-3 and TRBJ1-1, with 8 bases matching TRBD1. Germline CDR1 MNHEY, CDR2 SVGEGT. The trim removed 6 bases at V and 5 bases at J, leaving 5 bases unmatched. The CDR3 sequence is 13 residues long. CDR3 loop: CASRDRVGTEAFF. CDR3 coding DNA: TGTGCCAGCAGGGACAGGGTTGGGACTGAAGCTTTCTTT.

Comment on this clonotype: Because it lacks the conserved phenylalanine or tryptophan at the end, this CDR3 is likely a read error. The chain has TRBV28 and TRBJ1-6; TRBD1 is a possible D gene (5 bases). V was cut by 3 bases and J by 4 bases, with 7 bases left in between. Germline lookup yields CDR1 MDHEN and CDR2 SYDVKM. The CDR3 is 14 amino acids. CDR3 region: CASSLGGYNSPLHI. The CDR3 DNA reads as TGTGCCAGCAGTTTGGGGGGTTATAATTCACCCCTCCACATT.

The chain links TRBV12-3 or TRBV12-4 to TRBJ1-2; D gene ambiguous. This CDR3 contains 14 residues. V lost 7 bases, J lost 5 bases, and 17 bases lay in between. This chain's CDR3 is CASTPSRTQYGYTF. In DNA, the CDR3 is TGTGCCAGCACTCCCTCCAGGACGCAGTATGGCTACACCTTC.

This clonotype was counted ten times or more. The rearrangement links TRBV11-2 to TRBJ2-7; 9 bases are shared with TRBD2. This CDR3 has 14 residues. Unmatched junction bases numbered 3, after V lost 3 bases and J lost 3 bases. The germline V gene encodes CDR1 SGHAT and CDR2 FQNNGV. The CDR3 nucleotides are TGTGCCAGCAGCTTGCCTAGCGGGAACTACGAGCAGTACTTC. Translated, it gives CASSLPSGNYEQYF. Together with reference TRBV11-2 and TRBJ2-7, the CDR3 gives the full variable domain: EAGVAQSPRYKIIEKRQSVAFWCNPISGHATLYWYQQILGQGPKLLIQFQNNGVVDDSQLPKDRFSAERLKGVDSTLKIQPAKLEDSAVYLCASSLPSGNYEQYFGPGTRLTVT.

This clonotype was found many times. The chain carries TRBV13 and TRBJ1-1; weak D call: TRBD1 (5 bases). The CDR3 is 18 residues long. Germline-derived CDR1 and CDR2 are PRHDT and FYEKMQ (reference sequence). Trimming shortened V by 7 bases and J by 1 base, and 25 bases separated the two germline ends. The CDR3 coding sequence is TGTGCCAGCAACCCGTGGGGGGGATCCGATCGACCGAACACTGAAGCTTTCTTT. Residues: CASNPWGGSDRPNTEAFF.

In its sample, this clonotype was seen many times. The chain carries TRBV2 and TRBJ1-4; 7 bases are shared with TRBD1. From germline, CDR1 is SNHLY and CDR2 FYNNEI. The trim removed 6 bases at V and 1 base at J, leaving 5 bases unmatched. CDR3 size: 15 residues. The CDR3 here is CASSRDRVTNEKLFF. DNA of the CDR3: TGTGCCAGCAGCAGAGACAGGGTAACTAATGAAAAACTGTTTTTT.

The chain joins TRBV6-2 or TRBV6-3 to TRBJ2-7; D uncertain. The CDR3 sequence is 14 residues long. Per germline, CDR1 MNHEY and CDR2 SVGEGT. V was cut by 5 bases and J by 6 bases, with 17 bases left in between. The CDR3: CASSQKASISEQYF. In nucleotides, the CDR3 is TGTGCCAGCAGTCAAAAAGCATCTATCTCCGAGCAGTACTTC.

This clonotype has just a few counts. V gene TRBV18 combines with J gene TRBJ1-3; D ambiguous. Germline values: CDR1 KGHSH, CDR2 LQKENI. Trimming removed 3 bases from V and 1 base from J, with 10 bases in between. This CDR3 has 15 residues. The CDR3 DNA reads TGTGCCAGCTCACCCGTGGGAGGGTCTGGAAACACCATATATTTT. As protein: CASSPVGGSGNTIYF.

Worth noting for this clonotype: A junction boundary mismatches the germline segment, possibly from a read error. The chain couples TRBV29-1 to TRBJ2-5, with D unclear. CDR1 and CDR2 (germline): SQVTM, ANQGSEA. The CDR3 is made up of 14 amino acids. The CDR3, as DNA: TGCAGCGTTGACGATGTTTGGCAGAAAGAGACACAGTACTTC. Its protein is CSVDDVWQKETQYF. Full variable domain (missing parts from reference TRBV29-1 and TRBJ2-5): SAVISQKPSRDICQRGTSLTIQCQVDSQVTMMFWYRQQPGQSLTLIATANQGSEATYESGFVIDKFPISRPNLTFSTLTVSNMSPEDSSIYLCSVDDVWQKETQYFGPGTRLLVL.

This clonotype was counted at least ten times. J is TRBJ2-7 and V is TRBV2, with TRBD2 matching 10 bases. This CDR3 has 13 amino acids. CDR1 SNHLY and CDR2 FYNNEI come from the germline V gene. J gave up 2 bases and V 8 bases, and 3 bases lay outside the gene matches. The CDR3 sequence is CASLLAGTYEQYF. The CDR3 nucleotides are TGTGCCAGCCTACTAGCGGGAACCTACGAGCAGTACTTC.

This clonotype was counted ten times or more. This rearrangement joins TRBV30 to TRBJ1-5; D gene ambiguous. Trimming removed 1 base at V and 4 bases at J, with 11 bases between. CDR3 length equals 14 residues. The germline V gene has CDR1 GTSNPN and CDR2 SVGIG (reference sequence). CDR3 nucleotide sequence: TGTGCCTGGAGTGCGGGCACGGGGAATCAGCCCCAGCATTTT. This gives the protein CAWSAGTGNQPQHF.

This clonotype was found many times. The chain is built from TRBV10-1 and TRBJ2-7; a possible D gene is TRBD2 (5 bases). Trimming took off 2 bases at V and 3 bases at J, with 11 bases between the two ends. The CDR3 extends over 14 amino acids. CDR1 is WNHNN, CDR2 SYGVQD, per germline (reference sequence). The CDR3, as DNA: TGCGCCAGCAGTGAGGGGCCGGGGAACTACGAGCAGTACTTC. This codes for CASSEGPGNYEQYF.

This sequence joins TRBV12-3 or TRBV12-4 and TRBJ2-7, with 7 bases identical to TRBD1. The CDR3 has 12 amino acids. The junction had 6 bases not matched to a gene; V was cut back by 6 bases and J by 7 bases. In DNA form, the CDR3 reads TGTGCCAGCAGCCGGGACAGTTTAGAGCAGTACTTC. Translation: CASSRDSLEQYF.

This clonotype was counted ten times or more. This chain joins TRBV14 and TRBJ1-3; 8 nucleotides line up with TRBD1. This CDR3 is built from 14 residues. Per germline, CDR1 SGHDN and CDR2 FVKESK. J gave up 5 bases and V 1 base, and 1 base lay outside the gene matches. This CDR3 reads CASSQGTGRNTIYF. Written as DNA, the CDR3 is TGTGCCAGCAGCCAAGGGACAGGGAGAAACACCATATATTTT.